This T cell receptor (beta chain) was recorded in a study of vaccination effects on CD4 cells after COVID-19. General observations from the study: Relatively few convalescent patients took part in the study, which had no early post-infection timepoints.

Sequencing in the ViraFEST assay came after antigen-specific CD4+ T cells had been expanded with viral peptide pools, which were used to stimulate PBMC. Cells that had been cultured for less than eleven days were the source of isolated CD4+ T cells. A positive SARS-CoV-2 PCR test fell between March and December 2020. Each well held some 2 million PBMC cultured with 8.5 to 10 ug/ml peptides and about 9.7 IU/ml IL-2. The culture used as the negative control contained an HIV-1 Nef peptide pool. The authors replaced half the medium with IL-2 medium on days 3 and 7. The repertoire was sequenced with immunoSEQ multiplex PCR; TCRdb's copy has only in-frame clones and lacks some. The data contain roughly 54,000 clones, about 77% of them singletons. As concerns this clone: Its cognate antigen is unknown.

The TCR comes from a human donor who had a prior SARS-CoV-2 infection. This material consisted of CD4+ T cells from PBMCs cultured with HIV peptides, taken before COVID-19 vaccination. This sample's subset: HIV-1 Nef peptide pool negative control/reference culture.

The CDR3 here is CSATYIYEQYF. CDR3 DNA: TGCAGTGCTACTTACATTTACGAGCAGTACTTC. This sequence joins TRBV20-1 and TRBJ2-7; D call uncertain. This CDR3 has 11 amino acids. Trimming stripped 4 bases from V and 4 bases from J, with 8 bases between. Germline V gives CDR1 DFQATT, CDR2 SNEGSKA (reference sequence).